These T cell receptor beta chains were read from a single sample in a study of glioma-infiltrating T cells after dendritic cell vaccination. The assay was immunoSEQ multiplex PCR, and TCRdb's table has in-frame clones only and misses some. This table holds approximately 90,000 clones, 81% found once. The material was blood, obtained after dendritic cell vaccination. These receptors all come from a human donor with glioblastoma. Both conserved end residues are part of each CDR3. D genes are given only for firm matches. Size tells how often a clone was seen (once, few, many) or the class of an expanded clone, and some rows leave it out.

J gene: TRBJ1-2
V gene: TRBV5-6
clone size: NA
D gene: NA
CDR3 protein: CASRLDRLYGYTF
CDR3 DNA: TGTGCCAGCAGACTAGACAGGCTGTATGGCTACACCTTC

J gene: TRBJ2-7
V gene: TRBV4-1
clone size: NA
D gene: TRBD1
CDR3 protein: CASSRRDSSYEQYF
CDR3 DNA: TGCGCCAGCAGCCGCCGGGACAGTTCCTACGAGCAGTACTTC

J gene: TRBJ2-3
V gene: TRBV13
clone size: NA
D gene: NA
CDR3 protein: CASSPSGLAIADTQYF
CDR3 DNA: TGTGCCAGCAGCCCGTCCGGGCTAGCTATCGCAGATACGCAGTATTTT

J gene: TRBJ2-2
V gene: TRBV18
clone size: once
D gene: NA
CDR3 protein: CASSPQSGVNTGELFF
CDR3 DNA: TGTGCCAGCTCACCACAGTCGGGAGTGAACACCGGGGAGCTGTTTTTT

J gene: TRBJ1-5
V gene: TRBV19
clone size: NA
D gene: TRBD1
CDR3 protein: CASSNRGPGQPQHF
CDR3 DNA: TGTGCCAGTAGTAACAGGGGGCCCGGTCAGCCCCAGCATTTT

J gene: TRBJ2-5
V gene: TRBV6-1
clone size: NA
D gene: NA
CDR3 protein: CASSGGRAGGPLATQYF
CDR3 DNA: TGTGCCAGCAGTGGGGGGAGGGCAGGGGGCCCCCTTGCGACCCAGTACTTC

J gene: TRBJ2-1
V gene: TRBV30
clone size: NA
D gene: TRBD1
CDR3 protein: CAWSRDRGVNEQFF
CDR3 DNA: TGTGCCTGGAGTCGGGACAGGGGGGTCAATGAGCAGTTCTTC

J gene: TRBJ1-1
V gene: TRBV6-1
clone size: many
D gene: NA
CDR3 protein: CASSESMNTEAFF
CDR3 DNA: TGTGCCAGCAGTGAGTCCATGAACACTGAAGCTTTCTTT

J gene: TRBJ1-2
V gene: TRBV19
clone size: NA
D gene: NA
CDR3 protein: CASSPPTAYYGYTF
CDR3 DNA: TGTGCCAGTAGTCCCCCGACAGCATACTATGGCTACACCTTC

J gene: TRBJ1-5
V gene: TRBV19
clone size: NA
D gene: TRBD1
CDR3 protein: CASSPGQGNQPQHF
CDR3 DNA: TGTGCCAGTAGTCCCGGACAGGGCAATCAGCCCCAGCATTTT

J gene: TRBJ1-5
V gene: TRBV6-5
clone size: NA
D gene: NA
CDR3 protein: CASSKQPGYQPQHF
CDR3 DNA: TGTGCCAGCAGCAAACAACCAGGGTACCAGCCCCAGCATTTT

J gene: TRBJ2-6
V gene: TRBV28
clone size: NA
D gene: TRBD1
CDR3 protein: CASSWSGGAGANVLTF
CDR3 DNA: TGTGCCAGCAGTTGGTCAGGGGGCGCCGGGGCCAACGTCCTGACTTTC

J gene: TRBJ1-1
V gene: TRBV2
clone size: NA
D gene: NA
CDR3 protein: CASTGEPNTEAFF
CDR3 DNA: TGTGCCAGCACCGGGGAACCAAACACTGAAGCTTTCTTT

J gene: TRBJ2-7
V gene: TRBV6-6
clone size: NA
D gene: TRBD1
CDR3 protein: CATAKGQGKSEQYF
CDR3 DNA: TGTGCCACCGCAAAAGGACAGGGAAAGAGCGAGCAGTACTTC

J gene: TRBJ1-1
V gene: TRBV30
clone size: NA
D gene: NA
CDR3 protein: CAWSVAGNTEAFF
CDR3 DNA: TGTGCCTGGAGTGTAGCAGGGAACACTGAAGCTTTCTTT

J gene: TRBJ2-3
V gene: TRBV7-9
clone size: NA
D gene: TRBD1
CDR3 protein: CASSLDRDTDTQYF
CDR3 DNA: TGTGCCAGCAGCCTCGACAGGGACACAGATACGCAGTATTTT

J gene: TRBJ2-7
V gene: TRBV7-9
clone size: few
D gene: NA
CDR3 protein: CASSHPTGYSSYEQYF
CDR3 DNA: TGTGCCAGCAGCCATCCCACAGGTTACAGCTCCTACGAGCAGTACTTC

J gene: TRBJ1-1
V gene: TRBV7-9
clone size: NA
D gene: NA
CDR3 protein: CASSPGLTGTLMNTEAFF
CDR3 DNA: TGTGCCAGCAGCCCAGGGTTAACAGGGACCTTAATGAACACTGAAGCTTTCTTT

J gene: TRBJ1-3
V gene: TRBV10-1
clone size: few
D gene: NA
CDR3 protein: CASSESYGSDLSGNTIYF
CDR3 DNA: TGCGCCAGCAGTGAATCTTATGGGAGCGATCTCTCTGGAAACACCATATATTTT

J gene: TRBJ1-2
V gene: TRBV4-1
clone size: NA
D gene: NA
CDR3 protein: CASSQDGRANYGYTF
CDR3 DNA: TGCGCCAGCAGCCAAGATGGCAGGGCAAACTATGGCTACACCTTC

J gene: TRBJ2-1
V gene: TRBV18
clone size: NA
D gene: TRBD1
CDR3 protein: CASSLPGQGANEQFF
CDR3 DNA: TGTGCCAGCTCACTCCCGGGACAGGGGGCTAATGAGCAGTTCTTC

J gene: TRBJ1-2
V gene: TRBV14
clone size: NA
D gene: NA
CDR3 protein: CASSPLGARGHGYTF
CDR3 DNA: TGTGCCAGCAGCCCCTTAGGGGCAAGGGGCCATGGCTACACCTTC

J gene: TRBJ1-2
V gene: TRBV2
clone size: once
D gene: TRBD1
CDR3 protein: CASIFFNRDRRYGYTF
CDR3 DNA: TGTGCCAGCATTTTTTTTAACCGGGACAGGAGATATGGCTACACCTTC

J gene: TRBJ2-2
V gene: TRBV4-1
clone size: NA
D gene: NA
CDR3 protein: CASSQGGGRTGELFF
CDR3 DNA: TGCGCCAGCAGCCAAGGTGGGGGCCGCACCGGGGAGCTGTTTTTT

J gene: TRBJ1-1
V gene: TRBV2
clone size: NA
D gene: NA
CDR3 protein: CASPYPGGTEAFF
CDR3 DNA: TGTGCCAGTCCGTACCCAGGAGGCACTGAAGCTTTCTTT

J gene: TRBJ2-1
V gene: TRBV7-9
clone size: NA
D gene: NA
CDR3 protein: CASSLGSSHNEQFF
CDR3 DNA: TGTGCCAGCAGCTTAGGGTCTAGCCACAATGAGCAGTTCTTC

J gene: TRBJ2-3
V gene: TRBV19
clone size: once
D gene: NA
CDR3 protein: CASSLRQAFWGTDTQYF
CDR3 DNA: TGTGCCAGTAGTCTTAGACAGGCCTTTTGGGGCACAGATACGCAGTATTTT